These T cell receptor beta chains were read from a single sample in a study of cytomegalovirus exposure and HLA in healthy donors. Using immunoSEQ multiplex PCR, the repertoire was profiled, and TCRdb retains in-frame clones only, with some absent. The sample yields some 130,000 clones, around three quarters seen once. The sequencing sample was made of PBMCs. All receptors derive from a male donor in good health and CMV-seronegative. The CDR3 runs from the conserved cysteine through the conserved F or W.

j_call: TRBJ2-3; v_call: TRBV18; cdr3_length: 13; cdr3_aa: CASSATGTDTQYF
j_call: TRBJ2-5; v_call: TRBV7-2; cdr3_length: 11; cdr3_aa: CASSPSETQYF
j_call: TRBJ2-1; v_call: TRBV2; cdr3_length: 15; cdr3_aa: CASSARTSGYNEQFF
j_call: TRBJ2-3; v_call: TRBV27; cdr3_length: 16; cdr3_aa: CASSGILAGYTDTQYF
j_call: TRBJ1-2; v_call: TRBV4-3; cdr3_length: 16; cdr3_aa: CASSQGDRIANYGYTF
j_call: TRBJ1-1; v_call: TRBV19; cdr3_length: 16; cdr3_aa: CASSIRPTAMNTEAFF
j_call: TRBJ1-6; v_call: TRBV2; cdr3_length: 16; cdr3_aa: CASTPDRALINSPLHF
j_call: TRBJ2-7; v_call: TRBV6-5; cdr3_length: 15; cdr3_aa: CASSYSTSGPYEQYF
j_call: TRBJ2-5; v_call: TRBV5-4; cdr3_length: 17; cdr3_aa: CASSPRTSGYSQETQYF
j_call: TRBJ2-7; v_call: TRBV19; cdr3_length: 15; cdr3_aa: CASSPQGEVLYEQYF